This T cell receptor beta chain emerged from a study of OX40 agonist ivuxolimab in advanced cancers. Study information: A history of anti-PD-1, anti-PD-L1 or anti-CTLA-4 therapy was acceptable, and over 30% had some. Three patients, one with hepatocellular carcinoma and two with cutaneous melanoma, responded partially.

Germline CDR1 and CDR2: LNHDA and SQIVND (reference sequence). V was cut by 4 bases and J by 4 bases, with 14 bases left in between. This CDR3 comprises 15 residues. Notes on the study in general: Relative to CD4+ cells, CD8+ T cells on average had more expanded clones.

Patients were excluded for autoimmune disease history or systemic immunosuppression. As concerns this clone: Its antigen is currently unknown.

Data came from immunoSEQ multiplex PCR; TCRdb stores just in-frame clones and leaves some out. Of approximately 88,000 clones in the sample, approximately 91% are singletons; the top ten hold 0.25% to 0.35%. This receptor was taken from an adult with an advanced solid tumor such as melanoma, head and neck, liver or kidney cancer. The sequencing here drew on CD4+ or CD8+ T cells sorted from blood, taken in a trial of the OX40 agonist ivuxolimab. The chain links TRBV19 to TRBJ1-5; D might be TRBD1 (5 bases). CDR3 residues: CASSSMAGSNQPQHF. For the CDR3, the DNA is TGTGCCAGTAGTAGTATGGCAGGGAGTAATCAGCCCCAGCATTTT.